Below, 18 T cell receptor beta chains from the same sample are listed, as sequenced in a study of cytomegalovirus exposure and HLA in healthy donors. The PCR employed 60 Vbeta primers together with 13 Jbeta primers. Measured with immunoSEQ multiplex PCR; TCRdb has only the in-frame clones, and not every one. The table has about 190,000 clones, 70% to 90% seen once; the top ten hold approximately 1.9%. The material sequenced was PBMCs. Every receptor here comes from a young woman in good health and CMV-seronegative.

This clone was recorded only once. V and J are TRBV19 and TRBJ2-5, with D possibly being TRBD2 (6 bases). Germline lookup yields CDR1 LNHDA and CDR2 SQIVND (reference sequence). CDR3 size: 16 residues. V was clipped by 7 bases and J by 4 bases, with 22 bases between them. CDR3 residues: CASTTTDRGSGETQYF. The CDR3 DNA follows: TGTGCCAGTACCACTACCGATCGGGGGTCCGGAGAGACCCAGTACTTC.

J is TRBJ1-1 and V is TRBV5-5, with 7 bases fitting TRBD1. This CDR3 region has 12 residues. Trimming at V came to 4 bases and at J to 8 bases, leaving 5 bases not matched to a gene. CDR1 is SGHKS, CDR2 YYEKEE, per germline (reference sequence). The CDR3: CASSPGTVEAFF. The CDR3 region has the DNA TGTGCCAGCAGCCCAGGGACAGTCGAAGCTTTCTTT.

CDR3 loop: CASSQAGTGGNQPQHF. The DNA for the CDR3 is TGCGCCAGCAGCCAAGCCGGGACAGGGGGGAATCAGCCCCAGCATTTT. V gene TRBV4-1 combines with J gene TRBJ1-5, with 11 positions matching TRBD1. CDR3 size: 16 residues. With V trimmed by 1 base and J by 4 bases, 3 bases remained unmatched. The germline gives CDR1 MGHRA, CDR2 YSYEKL.

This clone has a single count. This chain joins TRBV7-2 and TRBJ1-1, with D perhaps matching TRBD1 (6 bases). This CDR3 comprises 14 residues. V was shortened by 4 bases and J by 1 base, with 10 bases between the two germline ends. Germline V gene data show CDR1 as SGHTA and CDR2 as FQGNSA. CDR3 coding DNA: TGTGCCAGCAGCTGGGGGCTGACGAACACTGAAGCTTTCTTT. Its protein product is CASSWGLTNTEAFF.

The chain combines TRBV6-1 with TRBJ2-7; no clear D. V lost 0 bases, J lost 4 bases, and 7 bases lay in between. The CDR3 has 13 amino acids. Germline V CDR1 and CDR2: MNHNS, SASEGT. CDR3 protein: CASSEAPLYEQYF. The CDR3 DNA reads TGTGCCAGCAGTGAAGCTCCTTTATACGAGCAGTACTTC.

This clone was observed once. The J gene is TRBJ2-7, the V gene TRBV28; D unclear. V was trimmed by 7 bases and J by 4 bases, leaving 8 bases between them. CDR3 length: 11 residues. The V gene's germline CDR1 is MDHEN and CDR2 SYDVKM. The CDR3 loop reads CASTRFYEQYF. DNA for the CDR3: TGTGCCAGCACTAGGTTTTACGAGCAGTACTTC.

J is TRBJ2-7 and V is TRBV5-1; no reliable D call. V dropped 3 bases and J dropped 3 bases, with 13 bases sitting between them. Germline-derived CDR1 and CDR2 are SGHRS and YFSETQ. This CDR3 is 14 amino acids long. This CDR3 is CASSSRPTDYEQYF. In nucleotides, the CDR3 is TGCGCCAGCAGCTCCCGACCCACAGACTACGAGCAGTACTTC.

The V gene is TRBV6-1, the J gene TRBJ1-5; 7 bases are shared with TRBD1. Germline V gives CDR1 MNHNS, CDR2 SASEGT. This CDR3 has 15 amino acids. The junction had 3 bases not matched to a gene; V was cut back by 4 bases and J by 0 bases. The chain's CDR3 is CASSVGTVSNQPQHF. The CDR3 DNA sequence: TGTGCCAGCAGTGTGGGGACAGTTAGCAATCAGCCCCAGCATTTT.

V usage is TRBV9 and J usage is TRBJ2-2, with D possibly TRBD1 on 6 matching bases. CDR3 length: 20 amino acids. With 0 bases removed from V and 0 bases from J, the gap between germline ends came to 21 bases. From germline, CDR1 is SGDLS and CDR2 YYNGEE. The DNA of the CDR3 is TGTGCCAGCAGCGTAGATGAGGTAGTTTTTGGGACACCGAACACCGGGGAGCTGTTTTTT. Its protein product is CASSVDEVVFGTPNTGELFF.

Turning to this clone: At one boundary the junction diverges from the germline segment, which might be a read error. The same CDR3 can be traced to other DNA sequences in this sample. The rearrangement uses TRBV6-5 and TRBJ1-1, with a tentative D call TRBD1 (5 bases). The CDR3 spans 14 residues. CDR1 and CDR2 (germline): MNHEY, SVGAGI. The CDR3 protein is CASSLRGGGTEAFF. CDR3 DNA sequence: TGTGCCAGCAGCCTAAGGGGCGGGGGGACTGAGGCTTTCTTT.

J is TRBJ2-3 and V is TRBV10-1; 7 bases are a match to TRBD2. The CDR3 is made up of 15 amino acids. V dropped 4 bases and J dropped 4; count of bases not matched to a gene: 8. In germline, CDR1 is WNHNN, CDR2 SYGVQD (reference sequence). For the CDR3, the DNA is TGCGCCAGCAGTGGAGGGGAGGGCGGCCCAGATACGCAGTATTTT. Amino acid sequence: CASSGGEGGPDTQYF.

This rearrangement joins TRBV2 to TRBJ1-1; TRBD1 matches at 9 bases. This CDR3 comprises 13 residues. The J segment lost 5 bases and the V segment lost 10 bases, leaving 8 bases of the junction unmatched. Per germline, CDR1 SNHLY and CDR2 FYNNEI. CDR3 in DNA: TGTGCCAACACAGGGGGCGCGGGGACTGAAGCTTTCTTT. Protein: CANTGGAGTEAFF. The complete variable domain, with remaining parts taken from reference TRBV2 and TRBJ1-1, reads EPEVTQTPSHQVTQMGQEVILRCVPISNHLYFYWYRQILGQKVEFLVSFYNNEISEKSEIFDDQFSVERPDGSNFTLKIRSTKLEDSAMYFCANTGGAGTEAFFGQGTRLTVV.

CDR3: CASSSSSYNEQFF. The CDR3, as DNA: TGTGCCAGCAGCTCCAGCTCCTACAATGAGCAGTTCTTC. This chain uses TRBV7-3 with TRBJ2-1, with D uncertain. The germline gives CDR1 SGHTA, CDR2 FQGTGA. The CDR3 sequence is 13 residues long. The ends were cut back, 4 bases at V and 0 bases at J, with 4 bases in the middle.

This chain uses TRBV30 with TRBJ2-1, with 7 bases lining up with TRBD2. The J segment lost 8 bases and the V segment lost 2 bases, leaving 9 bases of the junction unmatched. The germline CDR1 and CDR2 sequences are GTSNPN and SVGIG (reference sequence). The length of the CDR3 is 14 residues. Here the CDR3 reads CAWSLGLDFHEQFF. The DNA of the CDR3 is TGTGCCTGGAGTCTTGGACTAGACTTCCATGAGCAGTTCTTC. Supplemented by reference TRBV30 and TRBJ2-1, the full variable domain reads SQTIHQWPATLVQPVGSPLSLECTVEGTSNPNLYWYRQAAGRGLQLLFYSVGIGQISSEVPQNLSASRPQDRQFILSSKKLLLSDSGFYLCAWSLGLDFHEQFFGPGTRLTVL.

The CDR3 DNA is TGTGCCAGCAGCGTAGCGGGCGGGAGAGGCAATGAGCAGTTCTTC. Its protein is CASSVAGGRGNEQFF. This chain links TRBV9 with TRBJ2-1; 7 bases agree with TRBD2. The CDR3 extends over 15 amino acids. V was clipped by 0 bases and J by 6 bases; unmatched bases: 6. Per germline, CDR1 SGDLS and CDR2 YYNGEE.

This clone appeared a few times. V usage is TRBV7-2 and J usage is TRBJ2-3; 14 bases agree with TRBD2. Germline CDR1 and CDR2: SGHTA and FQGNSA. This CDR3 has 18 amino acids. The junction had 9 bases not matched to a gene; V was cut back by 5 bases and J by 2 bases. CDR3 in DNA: TGTGCCAGCAGCCCGACGGGACTAGCGGGAGCCATCACAGATACGCAGTATTTT. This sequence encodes CASSPTGLAGAITDTQYF. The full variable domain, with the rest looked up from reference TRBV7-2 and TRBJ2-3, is GAGVSQSPSNKVTEKGKDVELRCDPISGHTALYWYRQSLGQGLEFLIYFQGNSAPDKSGLPSDRFSAERTGGSVSTLTIQRTQQEDSAVYLCASSPTGLAGAITDTQYFGPGTRLTVL.

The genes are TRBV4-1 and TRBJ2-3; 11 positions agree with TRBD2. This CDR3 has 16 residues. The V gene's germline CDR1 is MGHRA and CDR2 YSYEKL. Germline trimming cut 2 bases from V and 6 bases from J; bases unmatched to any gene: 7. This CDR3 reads CASSQKTSGALDTQYF. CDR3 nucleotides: TGCGCCAGCAGCCAAAAGACTAGCGGGGCCCTGGATACGCAGTATTTT.

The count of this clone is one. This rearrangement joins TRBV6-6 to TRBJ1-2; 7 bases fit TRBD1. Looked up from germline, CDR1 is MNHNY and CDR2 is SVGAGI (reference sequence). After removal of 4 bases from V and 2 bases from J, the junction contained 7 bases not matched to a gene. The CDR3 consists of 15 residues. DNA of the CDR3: TGTGCCAGCAGTTCCTTCGGACAGGAAAACTATGGCTACACCTTC. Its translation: CASSSFGQENYGYTF.